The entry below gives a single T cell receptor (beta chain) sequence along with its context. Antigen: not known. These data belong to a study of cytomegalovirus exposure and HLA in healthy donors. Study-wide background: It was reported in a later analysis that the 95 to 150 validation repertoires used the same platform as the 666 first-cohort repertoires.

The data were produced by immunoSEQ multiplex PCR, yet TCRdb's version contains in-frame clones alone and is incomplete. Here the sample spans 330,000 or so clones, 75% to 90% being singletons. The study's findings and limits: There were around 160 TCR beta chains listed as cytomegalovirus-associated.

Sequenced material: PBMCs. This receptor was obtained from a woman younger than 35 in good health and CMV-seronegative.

The DNA for the CDR3 is TGTGCCAGCAGCGCCCTACAGGGAACTAATGAAAAACTGTTTTTT. Translated: CASSALQGTNEKLFF. This chain joins TRBV9 and TRBJ1-4, with D tentatively TRBD1 (6 bases). From germline, CDR1 is SGDLS and CDR2 YYNGEE. The CDR3 is 15 residues long. V lost 3 bases and J 1 base, leaving 10 bases between the germline ends. The whole variable domain, remainder taken from reference TRBV9 and TRBJ1-4, is DSGVTQTPKHLITATGQRVTLRCSPRSGDLSVYWYQQSLDQGLQFLIQYYNGEERAKGNILERFSAQQFPDLHSELNLSSLELGDSALYFCASSALQGTNEKLFFGSGTQLSVL.